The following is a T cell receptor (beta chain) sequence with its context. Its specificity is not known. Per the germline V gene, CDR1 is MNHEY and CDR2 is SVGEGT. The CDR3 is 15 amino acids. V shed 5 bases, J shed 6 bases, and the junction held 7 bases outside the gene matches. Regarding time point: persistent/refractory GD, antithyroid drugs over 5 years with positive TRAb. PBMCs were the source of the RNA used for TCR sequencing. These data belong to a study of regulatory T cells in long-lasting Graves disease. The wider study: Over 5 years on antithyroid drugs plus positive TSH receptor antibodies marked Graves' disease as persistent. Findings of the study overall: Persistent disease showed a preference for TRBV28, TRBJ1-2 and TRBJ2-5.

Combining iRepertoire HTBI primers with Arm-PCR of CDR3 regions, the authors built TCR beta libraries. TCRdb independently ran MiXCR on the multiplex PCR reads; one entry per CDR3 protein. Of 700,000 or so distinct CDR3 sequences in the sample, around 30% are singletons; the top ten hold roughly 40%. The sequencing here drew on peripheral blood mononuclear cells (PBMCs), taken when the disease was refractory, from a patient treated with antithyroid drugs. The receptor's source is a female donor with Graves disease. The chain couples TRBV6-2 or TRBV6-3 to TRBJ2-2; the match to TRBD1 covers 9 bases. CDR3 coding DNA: TGTGCCAGCAGTGCCTTACAGGGGGCGGCCGGGGAGCTGTTTTTT. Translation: CASSALQGAAGELFF.